A single sample is the source of the 7 T cell receptor beta chains below, sequenced in a study of blood T cell repertoires in COVID-19. The table came from immunoSEQ multiplex PCR; TCRdb's copy has only in-frame clones and leaves some out. The profile covers under 200,000 clones, with about nine tenths appearing a single time and around 3.5% taken by the ten largest. The sample was peripheral blood. Receptors originate from a man aged 70 or older with acute or convalescent COVID-19.

In this sample, this clone turned up once. The chain is built from TRBV19 and TRBJ2-3, with TRBD1 matching 9 bases. With V trimmed by 8 bases and J by 1 base, 10 bases remained unmatched. The CDR3 is 16 amino acids. Looked up from germline, CDR1 is LNHDA and CDR2 is SQIVND (reference sequence). Written as DNA, the CDR3 is TGTGCCAGTTCATACAGGGGGCAGACGGGCACAGATACGCAGTATTTT. Residues: CASSYRGQTGTDTQYF.

The chain carries TRBV7-3 and TRBJ2-1, with D unclear. Germline V gene data show CDR1 as SGHTA and CDR2 as FQGTGA. Trimming removed 5 bases at V and 2 bases at J, with 7 bases between. The CDR3 consists of 13 residues. CDR3 DNA sequence: TGTGCCAGCAGCCTAAGTACCTACAATGAGCAGTTCTTC. It is translated as CASSLSTYNEQFF. Full variable domain (missing parts from reference TRBV7-3 and TRBJ2-1): GAGVSQTPSNKVTEKGKYVELRCDPISGHTALYWYRQSLGQGPEFLIYFQGTGAADDSGLPNDRFFAVRPEGSVSTLKIQRTERGDSAVYLCASSLSTYNEQFFGPGTRLTVL.

The chain combines TRBV28 with TRBJ1-4; 7 bases map to TRBD1. Germline-derived CDR1 and CDR2 are MDHEN and SYDVKM. There are 16 residues in the CDR3. The junction had 7 bases not matched to a gene; V was cut back by 3 bases and J by 3 bases. CDR3 sequence (DNA): TGTGCCAGCAGTTTTTACAGGGGACGGGCTAATGAAAAACTGTTTTTT. It is translated as CASSFYRGRANEKLFF.

This clone came up a few times. The chain is built from TRBV11-3 and TRBJ2-3, with D possibly matching TRBD2 (5 bases). V lost 5 bases to trimming and J lost 9 bases, with 15 bases between them. This CDR3 has 13 amino acids. The germline V gene encodes CDR1 SGHNT and CDR2 YENEEA. The chain's CDR3 is CASSNEGFSTQYF. The DNA for the CDR3 is TGTGCCAGCAGCAATGAGGGTTTTAGCACGCAGTATTTT.

The chain links TRBV28 to TRBJ2-2; no clear D gene. Germline V gives CDR1 MDHEN, CDR2 SYDVKM. The CDR3 length is 11 residues. V dropped 4 bases and J dropped 7 bases, with 4 bases sitting between them. The CDR3 here is CASSSRGELFF. The CDR3 bases are TGTGCCAGCAGTTCTCGCGGGGAGCTGTTTTTT.

The gene calls are TRBV3-1 (or the pseudogene TRBV3-2) and TRBJ2-1; a possible D gene is TRBD2 (6 bases). In germline, CDR1 is LGHDT, CDR2 YNNKEL (reference sequence). The CDR3 is 21 residues long. The V end was cut by 5 bases, the J end by 0 bases, with 29 bases between. CDR3 amino acids: CASSSLSGTLLPGSSYNEQFF. The CDR3 nucleotides are TGTGCCAGCAGCTCCCTCTCCGGGACTTTACTACCTGGGAGCTCCTACAATGAGCAGTTCTTC.

This chain uses TRBV18 with TRBJ1-6, with D perhaps matching TRBD1 (6 bases). Trimming removed 1 base at V and 5 bases at J, with 15 bases between. The CDR3 consists of 17 residues. CDR1 is KGHSH, CDR2 LQKENI, per germline. DNA of the CDR3: TGTGCCAGCTCACCACGTCCAGGGGCCGGTGATAATTCACCCCTCCACTTT. Translating it yields CASSPRPGAGDNSPLHF.